Presented here are 12 T cell receptor beta chains from one specimen sequenced in a study of neurological immune-mediated disorders. TCRdb recomputed calls from the 5' RACE reads with MiXCR, one row per CDR3 protein. The sample shows 55,000 to 75,000 distinct CDR3 sequences, over 2% of them seen only once. Sequencing input: PBMCs. The receptors originated from a man aged 50-59 years with multiple sclerosis.

This clonotype has a count of ten or more. The J gene is TRBJ2-2, the V gene TRBV6-5, with D perhaps being TRBD1 or TRBD2 (6 bases each). V lost 7 bases, J lost 1 base, and 19 bases lay in between. The V gene's germline CDR1 is MNHEY and CDR2 SVGAGI. The CDR3 is made up of 17 amino acids. The CDR3 loop reads CASTPGGGRMNTGELFF. The CDR3 DNA follows: TGTGCCAGCACCCCCGGGGGCGGGCGCATGAACACCGGGGAGCTGTTTTTT.

Ten or more counts support this clonotype. This rearrangement joins TRBV7-8 to TRBJ2-7, with D possibly being TRBD2 (6 bases). V was cut by 0 bases and J by 5 bases, with 11 bases left in between. Germline V gives CDR1 SGHVS, CDR2 FQNEAQ. This CDR3 is 14 amino acids long. Written as DNA, the CDR3 is TGTGCCAGCAGCTTAGCGCCGGGGGACCACGAGCAGTACTTC. Encoded protein: CASSLAPGDHEQYF.

This clonotype has more than one count but fewer than ten. The J gene is TRBJ2-1, the V gene TRBV6-1, with D hard to call. There are 12 residues in the CDR3. V gave up 6 bases and J gave up 1 base, with 4 bases separating them. CDR1 MNHNS and CDR2 SASEGT come from the germline V gene. CDR3 loop: CASRESYNEQFF. In DNA, the CDR3 is TGTGCCAGCAGGGAGTCCTACAATGAGCAGTTCTTC.

This clonotype was seen at least ten times. The genes are TRBV20-1 and TRBJ2-7; 8 nucleotides agree with TRBD1. Germline lookup yields CDR1 DFQATT and CDR2 SNEGSKA (reference sequence). CDR3 length equals 13 residues. Trimming at V came to 3 bases and at J to 6 bases, leaving 7 bases not matched to a gene. The chain's CDR3 is CSARTTGVVEQYF. The CDR3 nucleotides read TGCAGTGCTAGGACGACAGGGGTTGTCGAGCAGTACTTC.

This clonotype was picked up many times. This chain connects TRBV9 to TRBJ1-3; D possibly corresponds to TRBD1 (5 bases). Trimming left V 0 bases short and J 4 bases short, with 8 bases between. The germline CDR1 and CDR2 sequences are SGDLS and YYNGEE. CDR3 size: 14 residues. The CDR3 nucleotides are TGTGCCAGCAGCGTAGGTTCAGGGGGAAACACCATATATTTT. It translates to CASSVGSGGNTIYF. Full variable domain (remainder filled in from reference TRBV9 and TRBJ1-3): DSGVTQTPKHLITATGQRVTLRCSPRSGDLSVYWYQQSLDQGLQFLIQYYNGEERAKGNILERFSAQQFPDLHSELNLSSLELGDSALYFCASSVGSGGNTIYFGEGSWLTVV.

This clonotype appeared many times. This chain connects TRBV12-3 or TRBV12-4 to TRBJ1-1; no clear D gene. V lost 7 bases, J lost 6 bases, and 15 bases lay in between. The CDR3 runs 13 residues. The CDR3 protein is CASISRLTAEAFF. The CDR3 DNA sequence: TGTGCCAGCATTTCCCGATTGACCGCTGAAGCTTTCTTT.

The table lists this clonotype with a few counts. At one end, the junction sequence differs from germline, possibly due to a read error. This chain links TRBV6-5 with TRBJ2-7; 11 bases map to TRBD2. Germline V CDR1 and CDR2: MNHEY, SVGAGI. The CDR3 spans 13 residues. The CDR3 DNA reads as TGTGCCAGCAGTCCGGGACTAGCGGACGAGAAGTACTTC. It yields the protein CASSPGLADEKYF.

This clonotype was observed a handful of times. A much larger clonotype is one base distant, so this may be a read error. The V gene is TRBV5-1, the J gene TRBJ2-3; 7 nucleotides agree with TRBD1. The germline V gene has CDR1 SGHRS and CDR2 YFSETQ. The junction had 7 bases not matched to a gene; V was cut back by 6 bases and J by 3 bases. The length of the CDR3 is 14 residues. This chain's CDR3 is CASKRTGGTDTQYF. CDR3 DNA sequence: TGCGCCAGCAAACGGACAGGCGGGACAGATACGCAGTATTTT.

This clonotype was seen ten or more times. The rearrangement uses TRBV9 and TRBJ1-1, with D possibly TRBD1 on 5 matching bases. Germline loops: CDR1 SGDLS, CDR2 YYNGEE. The CDR3 runs to 14 residues. The V end lost 4 bases, the J end lost 0 bases, and 10 bases lay between the germline ends. The CDR3 DNA is TGTGCCAGCAGCTTCGGGACCGTGAACACTGAAGCTTTCTTT. It encodes CASSFGTVNTEAFF.

This clonotype was counted at least ten times. The V and J genes are TRBV6-5 and TRBJ1-4; D is undetermined. V lost 0 bases to trimming and J lost 8 bases, with 7 bases between them. Germline CDR1 MNHEY, CDR2 SVGAGI. This CDR3 is built from 13 residues. CDR3 bases: TGTGCCAGCAGTTACTCGATACGAGAAAAACTGTTTTTT. Translated: CASSYSIREKLFF.

Ten or more counts support this clonotype. This chain uses TRBV5-1 with TRBJ2-1, with D hard to call. V dropped 3 bases and J dropped 3 bases, with 13 bases sitting between them. Germline V gene lookup returns CDR1 SGHRS and CDR2 YFSETQ. This CDR3 spans 15 amino acids. The DNA of the CDR3 is TGCGCCAGCAGCTGGAACGCAGGAAACTACAATGAGCAGTTCTTC. Its protein product is CASSWNAGNYNEQFF.

This clonotype was seen at least ten times. The rearrangement links TRBV20-1 to TRBJ1-1; the D gene is possibly TRBD1 (6 bases). CDR3 size: 11 residues. V was trimmed by 4 bases and J by 9 bases, leaving 12 bases between them. The germline V gene has CDR1 DFQATT and CDR2 SNEGSKA (reference sequence). CDR3 in amino acids: CSANYGQQAFF. CDR3 nucleotide sequence: TGCAGTGCTAACTATGGACAGCAAGCTTTCTTT.